This entry lists 25 T cell receptor beta chains sequenced from one sample in a study of identical twins. TCRdb independently ran MiXCR on the 5' RACE reads; one entry per CDR3 protein. The table lists about 100,000 distinct CDR3 sequences, about 6% of them singletons. Specimen: memory T cells sorted from blood. The receptors come from a woman between 45 and 60 years old in good health.

This clonotype was detected many times. The rearrangement links TRBV19 to TRBJ2-2; 9 bases fit TRBD1. Unmatched junction bases numbered 5, after V lost 9 bases and J lost 6 bases. The CDR3 runs 13 residues. Per germline, CDR1 LNHDA and CDR2 SQIVND (reference sequence). In DNA, the CDR3 is TGTGCCAGCGGGACAGGGACGGCCGGGGAGCTGTTTTTT. This encodes CASGTGTAGELFF.

About this clonotype: Germline is not matched at one junction end, which may reflect a read error. This rearrangement joins TRBV3-1 to TRBJ2-6; 9 nucleotides agree with TRBD2. The CDR3 has 18 amino acids. Germline V CDR1 and CDR2: LGHDT, YNNKEL (reference sequence). The CDR3 DNA follows: TGTGCCAGCACCCAAGTAGCGGGAGCTGTCTCTGGGGCCAACGTCCTGACTTTC. Translating it yields CASTQVAGAVSGANVLTF.

This clonotype was seen repeatedly, ten times or more. The rearrangement joins TRBV15 to TRBJ2-2; perhaps TRBD1 as D (6 bases). The CDR3 has 15 residues. Trimming shortened V by 5 bases and J by 6 bases, and 16 bases separated the two germline ends. Germline V gene data show CDR1 as LNHNV and CDR2 as YYDKDF (reference sequence). CDR3 amino acids: CATSYRAQRAGELFF. For the CDR3, the DNA is TGTGCCACCAGCTACAGGGCTCAGAGGGCCGGGGAGCTGTTTTTT.

This clonotype was counted ten times or more. The V call is TRBV7-9, the J call TRBJ2-3; D is unclear. The CDR3 has 12 amino acids. Trimming left V 6 bases short and J 8 bases short, with 12 bases between. Germline CDR1 is SEHNR and CDR2 is FQNEAQ (reference sequence). DNA of the CDR3: TGTGCCAGCAGGGACGGCTCAAGTACGCAGTATTTT. Protein: CASRDGSSTQYF.

This clonotype occurred a few times. This sequence joins TRBV6-2 or TRBV6-3 and TRBJ1-5, with a tentative D call TRBD1 (5 bases). Germline CDR1 reads MNHEY; CDR2 reads SVGEGT. The V and J ends lost 5 bases and 4 bases respectively, with 9 bases between them. The CDR3 runs to 13 residues. For the CDR3, the DNA is TGTGCCAGCAGTGCCTGGGGGAATCAGCCCCAGCATTTT. Translation gives CASSAWGNQPQHF.

This clonotype was detected ten times or more. The chain is built from TRBV20-1 and TRBJ2-6; D is unresolved. V lost 2 bases and J 4 bases, leaving 9 bases between the germline ends. CDR1 DFQATT and CDR2 SNEGSKA come from the germline V gene (reference sequence). The CDR3 extends over 14 amino acids. The CDR3 region has the DNA TGCAGTGCTAGAAACAGCGACGGGGCCAACGTCCTGACTTTC. Translated: CSARNSDGANVLTF.

This clonotype showed up just a few times. The chain is built from TRBV7-9 and TRBJ1-1; D is unresolved. V was cut by 4 bases and J by 6 bases, with 12 bases left in between. CDR1 and CDR2 from the germline V gene are SEHNR and FQNEAQ (reference sequence). The length of the CDR3 is 13 residues. The CDR3 region has the DNA TGTGCCAGCAGCTCCGAAGTTTGGGCTGAAGCTTTCTTT. Protein sequence: CASSSEVWAEAFF. Combining the CDR3 with reference TRBV7-9 and TRBJ1-1 gives the whole variable domain DTGVSQNPRHKITKRGQNVTFRCDPISEHNRLYWYRQTLGQGPEFLTYFQNEAQLEKSRLLSDRFSAERPKGSFSTLEIQRTEQGDSAMYLCASSSEVWAEAFFGQGTRLTVV.

This clonotype has a count of ten or more. The J gene is TRBJ2-1, the V gene TRBV7-9, with D unresolved. In germline, CDR1 is SEHNR, CDR2 FQNEAQ (reference sequence). Trimming removed 5 bases from V and 2 bases from J, with 4 bases in between. The CDR3 covers 12 residues. The CDR3 DNA is TGTGCCAGCAGCACTACCTACAATGAGCAGTTCTTC. It encodes CASSTTYNEQFF.

This clonotype showed up many times. An end of the junction does not agree with germline; a read error may underlie this. This sequence joins TRBV30 and TRBJ2-5, with D hard to call. The CDR3 has 16 amino acids. Germline V CDR1 and CDR2: GTSNPN, SVGIG (reference sequence). CDR3 nucleotides: TGTGCCTGGAGTGTACGAGGCCACGGAGTACGAGAGTCCCAGTACTTC. Translating gives CAWSVRGHGVRESQYF.

This clonotype was recorded at least ten times. The chain employs TRBV2 and TRBJ2-3; D perhaps matches TRBD2 (5 bases). CDR1 is SNHLY, CDR2 FYNNEI, per germline. V dropped 1 base and J dropped 6 bases, with 14 bases sitting between them. The CDR3 extends over 15 amino acids. The DNA for the CDR3 is TGTGCCAGCAGTGAAGGCGGACTTCCCGGTGATACGCAGTATTTT. It specifies CASSEGGLPGDTQYF.

This clonotype has ten or more counts. This sequence joins TRBV4-2 and TRBJ2-5; D ambiguous. This CDR3 region has 15 residues. Germline CDR1 LGHNA, CDR2 YNFKEQ. Between the trimmed V and J ends, which lost 0 bases and 5 bases, there was a span of 13 bases. In DNA, the CDR3 is TGTGCCAGCAGCCAAGATCCGTCTTTGGGGGAGACCCAGTACTTC. This gives the protein CASSQDPSLGETQYF.

The sample holds a few counts of this clonotype. Relative to the germline gene, one junction end is altered; a read error may explain this. The rearrangement links TRBV5-1 to TRBJ2-7, with unresolved D. CDR1 SGHRS and CDR2 YFSETQ come from the germline V gene. CDR3 size: 13 residues. The CDR3 nucleotides are TGCGCCAACAGCTTGGTTGGGAAAGACGAGCAGTACTTC. This codes for CANSLVGKDEQYF.

This clonotype has just a few counts. V usage is TRBV2 and J usage is TRBJ2-1, with 14 bases identical to TRBD2. Looked up from germline, CDR1 is SNHLY and CDR2 is FYNNEI. This CDR3 comprises 15 residues. Unmatched junction bases numbered 6, after V lost 5 bases and J lost 9 bases. The CDR3 sequence is CASSYSGTSGGEQFF. The CDR3 DNA is TGTGCCAGCAGTTACTCCGGGACTAGCGGGGGTGAGCAGTTCTTC.

This clonotype was recorded a few times. V and J are TRBV12-5 and TRBJ2-6; D possibly matches TRBD1 or TRBD2 (6 bases each). The V gene's germline CDR1 is LGHNT and CDR2 FRNRAP. CDR3 length: 18 amino acids. The V and J ends lost 4 bases and 3 bases respectively, with 19 bases between them. CDR3 residues: CASGSRGAASLGANVLTF. The CDR3 nucleotides read TGTGCTAGTGGTTCGAGGGGGGCGGCGAGTCTTGGGGCCAACGTCCTGACTTTC. The full variable domain, completed using reference TRBV12-5 and TRBJ2-6, is DARVTQTPRHKVTEMGQEVTMRCQPILGHNTVFWYRQTMMQGLELLAYFRNRAPLDDSGMPKDRFSAEMPDATLATLKIQPSEPRDSAVYFCASGSRGAASLGANVLTFGAGSRLTVL.

In this sample, this clonotype turned up many times. The chain carries TRBV6-1 and TRBJ2-4; TRBD1 or TRBD2 may be the D gene (5 bases each). This CDR3 has 16 amino acids. CDR1 and CDR2 from the germline V gene are MNHNS and SASEGT. The V and J ends lost 11 bases and 3 bases respectively, with 23 bases between them. CDR3 nucleotides: TGTGCCCTTCCTTCGAAGCCACGGGACCTCAAAAACATTCAGTACTTC. It translates to CALPSKPRDLKNIQYF.

This clonotype was counted ten times or more. The rearrangement joins TRBV7-8 to TRBJ2-1; D is unresolved. Trimming cost V 5 bases and J 5 bases, with 13 bases left between them. CDR1 and CDR2 (germline): SGHVS, FQNEAQ. The CDR3 runs to 14 residues. CDR3 loop: CASSRSGRNNEQFF. As DNA, the CDR3 is TGTGCCAGCAGCCGGTCAGGCCGGAACAATGAGCAGTTCTTC.

This clonotype has a count of ten or more. The V gene is TRBV4-1, the J gene TRBJ2-5; no clear D gene. The CDR3 totals 13 residues. Trimming took off 3 bases at V and 3 bases at J, with 8 bases between the two ends. In germline, CDR1 is MGHRA, CDR2 YSYEKL. The CDR3 spells CASSHYGEETQYF. The DNA of the CDR3 is TGCGCCAGCAGCCACTACGGAGAAGAGACCCAGTACTTC.

V is TRBV19 and J is TRBJ2-1, with 10 bases that match TRBD2. The CDR3 length is 14 residues. From germline, CDR1 is LNHDA and CDR2 SQIVND (reference sequence). The V gene end was trimmed by 7 bases and the J gene end by 4 bases; junction bases not matched to a gene: 4. As DNA, the CDR3 is TGTGCCAGTAAAGAGGGACTAGCGTACAATGAGCAGTTCTTC. Residues: CASKEGLAYNEQFF.

This clonotype has just a few counts. This chain uses TRBV5-4 with TRBJ1-2; D is possibly TRBD1 (6 bases). CDR1 SGHNT and CDR2 YYREEE come from the germline V gene (reference sequence). V shed 0 bases and J shed 7 bases, with 13 bases lying between them. The CDR3 contains 14 residues. The DNA of the CDR3 is TGTGCCAGCAGCTTGGGGACAGTCTCGGCTGGCTACACCTTC. Encoded protein: CASSLGTVSAGYTF.

This clonotype has a count of ten or more. CDR3 DNA sequence: TGCGCCAGCAGCCCAGAGCTAGCGGACTTCAGCACAGATACGCAGTATTTT. This sequence encodes CASSPELADFSTDTQYF. This chain uses TRBV5-1 with TRBJ2-3, with 7 bases matching TRBD2. Looked up from germline, CDR1 is SGHRS and CDR2 is YFSETQ. The CDR3 covers 17 residues. V lost 4 bases and J lost 0; bases outside the gene matches: 11.

The table lists this clonotype with many counts. This chain links TRBV9 with TRBJ2-3; D perhaps matches TRBD2 (5 bases). Trimming pared 0 bases from V and 6 bases from J, leaving 17 bases between. This CDR3 contains 16 residues. Looked up from germline, CDR1 is SGDLS and CDR2 is YYNGEE. The CDR3 spells CASSVDLGVPADTQYF. The CDR3 DNA follows: TGTGCCAGCAGCGTAGATTTGGGAGTCCCGGCGGATACGCAGTATTTT.

In this sample, this clonotype turned up a few times. The V gene is TRBV6-5, the J gene TRBJ1-2, with D tentatively TRBD1 (6 bases). Per the germline V gene, CDR1 is MNHEY and CDR2 is SVGAGI. V was trimmed by 2 bases and J by 10 bases, leaving 17 bases between them. The CDR3 has 14 residues. CDR3 coding DNA: TGTGCCAGCAGTTACAATGGACAGCGGCCTGACTACACCTTC. Protein product: CASSYNGQRPDYTF.

About this clonotype: This could be a read error, since a much larger clone is one nucleotide away. The chain has TRBV5-1 and TRBJ1-1; 7 positions match TRBD1. The CDR3 sequence is 15 residues long. CDR1 SGHRS and CDR2 YFSETQ come from the germline V gene. Unmatched junction bases numbered 13, after V lost 7 bases and J lost 4 bases. CDR3 residues: CASRTQQGLSTEAFF. CDR3 in DNA: TGCGCCAGCCGAACACAACAGGGGCTGAGCACTGAAGCTTTCTTT. Full variable domain (outside the CDR3, taken from reference TRBV5-1 and TRBJ1-1): KAGVTQTPRYLIKTRGQQVTLSCSPISGHRSVSWYQQTPGQGLQFLFEYFSETQRNKGNFPGRFSGRQFSNSRSEMNVSTLELGDSALYLCASRTQQGLSTEAFFGQGTRLTVV.

This clonotype was observed at least ten times. V is TRBV29-1 and J is TRBJ2-1; D possibly corresponds to TRBD2 (5 bases). Trimming took off 8 bases at V and 9 bases at J, with 14 bases between the two ends. CDR1 SQVTM and CDR2 ANQGSEA come from the germline V gene. CDR3 length equals 11 residues. The chain's CDR3 is CSLPPGSEQFF. Written as DNA, the CDR3 is TGCAGCTTGCCCCCGGGATCTGAGCAGTTCTTC.

This clonotype was observed many times. This chain joins TRBV7-9 and TRBJ1-6, with a tentative D call TRBD1 (5 bases). V lost 4 bases and J 13 bases, leaving 17 bases between the germline ends. The CDR3 sequence is 14 residues long. Germline V gene data show CDR1 as SEHNR and CDR2 as FQNEAQ (reference sequence). The CDR3 nucleotides read TGTGCCAGCAGCTCCGCTGGGGCCGGGAGCCCCCTCCACTTT. Its protein product is CASSSAGAGSPLHF.